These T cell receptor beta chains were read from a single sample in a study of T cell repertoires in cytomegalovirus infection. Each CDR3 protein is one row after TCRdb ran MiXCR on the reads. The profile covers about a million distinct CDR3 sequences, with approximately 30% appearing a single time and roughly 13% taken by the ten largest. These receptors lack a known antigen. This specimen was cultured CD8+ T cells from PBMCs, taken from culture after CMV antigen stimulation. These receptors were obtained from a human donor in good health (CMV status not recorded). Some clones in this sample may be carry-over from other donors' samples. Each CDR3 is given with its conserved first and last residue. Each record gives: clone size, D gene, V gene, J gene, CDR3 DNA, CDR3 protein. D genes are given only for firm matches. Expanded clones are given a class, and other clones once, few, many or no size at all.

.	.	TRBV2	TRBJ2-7	TGTGCCAGCAGTGCGCCGGGACCGGGGGACTACGAGCAGTACTTC	CASSAPGPGDYEQYF
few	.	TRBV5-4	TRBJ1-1	TGTGCCAGCAGCTTGGCTGGACGGGTGAACACTGAAGCTTTCTTT	CASSLAGRVNTEAFF
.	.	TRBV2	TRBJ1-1	TGTGCCAGCATTTCGAACAGGCCGAACACTGAAGCTTTCTTT	CASISNRPNTEAFF
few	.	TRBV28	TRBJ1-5	TGTGCCAGCAGTTTGAGTCGGGGGCGGGATCAGCCCCAGCATTTT	CASSLSRGRDQPQHF
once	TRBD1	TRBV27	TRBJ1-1	TGTGTCAGCGGGACAGCTAAAGGGTACACTGAAGCTTTCTTT	CVSGTAKGYTEAFF
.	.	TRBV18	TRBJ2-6	TGTGCCAGCTCACCGACACGGTCCGACTCTGGGGCCAACGTCCTGACTTTC	CASSPTRSDSGANVLTF
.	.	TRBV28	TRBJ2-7	TGTGCAACCGACGGATCCTACGAGCAGTACTTC	CATDGSYEQYF
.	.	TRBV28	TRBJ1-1	TGTGCCAGCAGTCAGCACCTCTTCGGCACTGAAGCTTTCTTT	CASSQHLFGTEAFF
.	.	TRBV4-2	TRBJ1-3	TGTGCCAGCAGCCAAGATGGCACCAGGGACTCTGGAAACACCATATATTTT	CASSQDGTRDSGNTIYF
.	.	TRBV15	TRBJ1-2	TGTGCCACCAGCAGAGATCAGGTGGGGGGCGGCCTAGATGGCTACACCTTC	CATSRDQVGGGLDGYTF